Listed below are T cell receptor beta chains from one sample, sequenced in a study of blood T cell repertoires in COVID-19. Libraries were prepared by immunoSEQ multiplex PCR; TCRdb keeps only in-frame clonotypes and omits some of them. Of some 390,000 clones in the sample, 87% were seen once. Sequenced sample: peripheral blood. These receptors were collected from a woman aged 55-75 years with COVID-19, enrolled during active disease. Each CDR3 is given with its conserved first and last residue. A D gene is named only where the DNA matches it firmly. Rows give clone size only sometimes, using once, few, many, or a class for an expanded clone.

few,TRBV7-8,TRBD2,TRBJ2-3,CASSWPSGGGTDTQYF,TGTGCCAGCAGCTGGCCCAGCGGGGGGGGCACAGATACGCAGTATTTT
NA,TRBV3-1/TRBV3-2,NA,TRBJ2-7,CASSQGRGLSGQYF,TGTGCCAGCAGCCAGGGGCGCGGTCTATCGGGGCAGTACTTC
NA,TRBV6-5,TRBD1,TRBJ2-4,CASRLDRGSRGGQYF,TGTGCCAGCAGACTCGACAGGGGCTCAAGGGGCGGTCAGTACTTC
NA,TRBV5-5,NA,TRBJ2-5,CASSLGWRGQETQYF,TGTGCCAGCAGCCTTGGGTGGAGGGGCCAAGAGACCCAGTACTTC
NA,TRBV28,NA,TRBJ1-5,CASSFLAGPQHF,TGTGCCAGCAGTTTTCTGGCAGGGCCCCAGCATTTT
NA,TRBV10-2,NA,TRBJ2-7,CASRGSYEQYF,TGCGCCAGCCGGGGGTCCTACGAGCAGTACTTC
NA,TRBV5-1,NA,TRBJ2-7,CASSLGGPTYEQYF,TGCGCCAGCAGCTTGGGAGGGCCTACCTACGAGCAGTACTTC
NA,TRBV3-1/TRBV3-2,NA,TRBJ1-6,CASSQVGGNSPLHF,TGTGCCAGCAGCCAAGTTGGGGGGAATTCACCCCTCCACTTT
NA,TRBV5-1,TRBD2,TRBJ2-5,CASGSSGGRGETQYF,TGCGCCAGCGGGTCTAGCGGGGGCCGGGGGGAGACCCAGTACTTC
NA,TRBV6-6,TRBD2,TRBJ2-7,CASSQTAGGGEQYF,TGTGCCAGCAGCCAAACGGCGGGGGGCGGCGAGCAGTACTTC
NA,TRBV6-5,NA,TRBJ1-1,CASRGSMNTEAFF,TGTGCCAGCCGGGGTTCCATGAACACTGAAGCTTTCTTT
NA,TRBV5-1,TRBD2,TRBJ2-5,CASTLTSGQETQYF,TGCGCCAGCACCCTAACTAGCGGACAAGAGACCCAGTACTTC
NA,TRBV5-8,NA,TRBJ1-2,CASSFVGENYGYTF,TGTGCCAGCAGCTTTGTTGGGGAGAACTATGGCTACACCTTC
once,TRBV5-6,NA,TRBJ1-5,CASSARTRNQPQHF,TGTGCCAGCAGCGCAAGGACACGAAATCAGCCCCAGCATTTT
NA,TRBV7-2,TRBD1,TRBJ1-3,CASSPYRGPGNTIYF,TGTGCCAGCAGCCCGTACAGGGGGCCTGGAAACACCATATATTTT
NA,TRBV5-1,NA,TRBJ1-6,CASSLAGYGSPLHF,TGCGCCAGCAGCTTGGCAGGGTACGGGTCACCCCTCCACTTT
NA,TRBV2,TRBD2,TRBJ2-5,CASNEPGASGGWETQYF,TGTGCCAGCAACGAGCCCGGGGCGAGCGGGGGTTGGGAGACCCAGTACTTC
NA,TRBV5-6,TRBD1,TRBJ2-5,CASSAGTVLQETQYF,TGTGCCAGCAGCGCAGGGACAGTCCTGCAAGAGACCCAGTACTTC
many,TRBV6-5,NA,TRBJ1-2,CASRPLQGPYAF,TGTGCCAGCAGGCCACTACAGGGTCCCTACGCCTTC
NA,TRBV20-1,TRBD1,TRBJ2-7,CSASSRDRPYF,TGCAGTGCTAGTTCCCGGGACAGGCCGTACTTC
NA,TRBV6-9,NA,TRBJ2-4,CASSYAAGAPLGKNIQYF,TGTGCCAGCAGTTATGCAGCAGGGGCCCCCTTGGGCAAAAACATTCAGTACTTC
NA,TRBV2,TRBD1,TRBJ1-2,CASRGQGLNYGYTF,TGTGCCAGCAGGGGACAGGGACTGAACTATGGCTACACCTTC
NA,TRBV29-1,TRBD2,TRBJ2-5,CSVEILAAETQYF,TGCAGCGTTGAAATACTAGCGGCAGAGACCCAGTACTTC
NA,TRBV5-1,TRBD2,TRBJ2-5,CASSRTSGGKETQYF,TGCGCCAGCAGCCGTACTAGCGGGGGCAAAGAGACCCAGTACTTC
once,TRBV5-8,NA,TRBJ1-1,CASSPPTGTDTEAFF,TGTGCCAGCAGCCCTCCCACAGGGACGGACACTGAAGCTTTCTTT
NA,TRBV19,TRBD1,TRBJ2-2,CASSQGARTGELFF,TGTGCCAGTAGCCAGGGGGCCCGCACCGGGGAGCTGTTTTTT